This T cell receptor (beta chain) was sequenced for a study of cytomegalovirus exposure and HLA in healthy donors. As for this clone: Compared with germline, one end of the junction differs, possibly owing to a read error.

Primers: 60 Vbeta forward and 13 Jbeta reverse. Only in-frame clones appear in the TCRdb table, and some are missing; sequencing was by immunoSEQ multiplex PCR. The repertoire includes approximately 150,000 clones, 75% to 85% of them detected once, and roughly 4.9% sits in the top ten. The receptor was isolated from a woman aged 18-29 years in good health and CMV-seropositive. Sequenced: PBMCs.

The CDR3 DNA reads as TGTGCCAGTAGTTCAGACGGGGGGCACGATGAAGCTTGCTTT. Its translation: CASSSDGGHDEACF. The gene calls are TRBV19 and TRBJ1-1; D may be TRBD1 (6 bases). The CDR3 is made up of 14 amino acids. The germline V gene has CDR1 LNHDA and CDR2 SQIVND (reference sequence).